This T cell receptor (beta chain) was profiled in a study of blood T cell repertoires in COVID-19. Study-level background: T cells, B-cell-depleted T cells, or PBMCs supplied cDNA or gDNA.

Trimming at V came to 1 base and at J to 1 base, leaving 7 bases not matched to a gene. The CDR3 covers 17 residues. Germline loops: CDR1 SGHAT, CDR2 FQNNGV. Sequencing used immunoSEQ multiplex PCR; TCRdb keeps in-frame clones, though not all of them. The sample yields about 240,000 clones, over 75% seen once. The V and J genes are TRBV11-2 and TRBJ2-3; 8 nucleotides align to TRBD1. The material sequenced was peripheral blood. The sequence derives from a woman in her 30s with acute or convalescent COVID-19. CDR3 nucleotide sequence: TGTGCCAGCAGCTTAGGGGTAGGGACAGGAGGCACAGATACGCAGTATTTT. It specifies CASSLGVGTGGTDTQYF.